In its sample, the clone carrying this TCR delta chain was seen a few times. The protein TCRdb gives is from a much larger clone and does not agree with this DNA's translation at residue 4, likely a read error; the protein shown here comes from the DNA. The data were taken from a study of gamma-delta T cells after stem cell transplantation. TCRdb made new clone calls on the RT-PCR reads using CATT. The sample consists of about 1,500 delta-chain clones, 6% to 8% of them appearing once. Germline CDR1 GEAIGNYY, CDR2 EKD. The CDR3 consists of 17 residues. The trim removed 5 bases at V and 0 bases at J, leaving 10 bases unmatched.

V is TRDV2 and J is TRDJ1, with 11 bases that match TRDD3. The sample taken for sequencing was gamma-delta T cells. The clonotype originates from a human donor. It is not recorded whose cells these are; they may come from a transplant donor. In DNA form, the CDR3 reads TGTGCCTGTGGCAAATTGGGGGATACGCGGTACACCGATAAACTCATCTTT. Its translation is CACGKLGDTRYTDKLIF.